This T cell receptor beta chain was profiled in a study of OX40 agonist ivuxolimab in advanced cancers. The wider study: With a range of 23 to 79, age averaged approximately 60 years, and 75% to 90% were male. Study-wide results and caveats: Undetermined was the antigen specificity of the expanded peripheral T cells.

CDR1 and CDR2 from the germline V gene are SGHDT and YYEEEE. Trimming took 3 bases from V and 8 from J, leaving 14 bases between them. This CDR3 region has 13 residues. The repertoire was sequenced with immunoSEQ multiplex PCR; TCRdb's copy has only in-frame clones and lacks some. The sample comprises 65,000 to 70,000 clones, around 91% of which are singletons, and about 10% rests with the top ten. In this sample, this clone turned up once. The antigen is unknown. This clonotype was sampled from an adult with an advanced solid tumor such as melanoma, head and neck, liver or kidney cancer. This specimen consisted of CD4+ or CD8+ T cells sorted from blood, obtained in a trial of the OX40 agonist ivuxolimab. The chain employs TRBV5-6 and TRBJ1-2; D is ambiguous. The CDR3 loop reads CASSYERGSGYTF. In DNA, the CDR3 is TGTGCCAGCAGCTATGAGCGTGGAAGCGGCTACACCTTC.